This T cell receptor beta chain was documented in a study of T cells in Graves' hyperthyroidism and ophthalmopathy. Study-wide findings and caveats: A model of 13 V-J features distinguished ophthalmopathy from stable hyperthyroidism.

Of note for this clonotype: The antigen remains undetermined.

Amplification of TCR beta CDR3 regions was performed using RNA transcripts as template. Carried out on the TCR CDR3, a first-round RT-PCR used the HTBI primer set. Each CDR3 protein is one row after TCRdb ran MiXCR on the multiplex PCR reads. The table includes about 840,000 distinct CDR3 sequences, 38% detected once. The source is a man between 18 and 29 years old with Graves' hyperthyroidism. The sequenced sample consisted of blood.

The CDR3 here is CASTSPAGGGETQYF. In DNA, the CDR3 is TGTGCCAGCACCTCACCAGCGGGAGGAGGAGAGACCCAGTACTTC. The rearrangement links TRBV28 to TRBJ2-5; 9 bases are a match to TRBD2. The junction had 10 bases not matched to a gene; V was cut back by 7 bases and J by 4 bases. Germline assignment: CDR1 MDHEN and CDR2 SYDVKM. CDR3 length: 15 residues.